These 30 T cell receptor beta chains came from one sample sequenced in a study of blood T cell repertoires in COVID-19. TCRdb's copy holds only in-frame clones and misses some; the assay was immunoSEQ multiplex PCR. The table lists 250,000 to 350,000 clones, approximately 85% of them singletons, with approximately 0.94% in the top ten. Sequenced input: peripheral blood. These receptors were taken from a human donor with COVID-19, enrolled during active disease. The donor label of this sample is uncertain.

The chain carries TRBV4-1 and TRBJ1-5; a weak D match, TRBD1 (5 bases). Germline CDR1 reads MGHRA; CDR2 reads YSYEKL. CDR3 length: 15 amino acids. V was clipped by 0 bases and J by 1 base, with 7 bases between them. CDR3 bases: TGCGCCAGCAGCCAAGATTCAGGGAGCAATCAGCCCCAGCATTTT. It codes for CASSQDSGSNQPQHF.

CDR3 in amino acids: CASSYRTGGLYEQYF. CDR3 nucleotides: TGTGCCAGCAGTTATAGGACAGGGGGTCTTTACGAGCAGTACTTC. The chain employs TRBV27 and TRBJ2-7; 10 nucleotides agree with TRBD1. Germline V gene sequence: CDR1 MNHEY, CDR2 SMNVEV (reference sequence). The CDR3 length is 15 residues. Losses at the gene ends were 4 bases for V and 4 bases for J; bases not matched to a gene: 7.

The gene calls are TRBV5-1 and TRBJ1-1; D not certain. V was pared by 1 base and J by 0 bases, with 4 bases between. The CDR3 has 13 amino acids. Germline loops: CDR1 SGHRS, CDR2 YFSETQ. The CDR3 sequence: CASSLSMNTEAFF. The DNA for the CDR3 is TGCGCCAGCAGCTTGTCCATGAACACTGAAGCTTTCTTT.

V gene TRBV6-6 combines with J gene TRBJ1-5, with D perhaps matching TRBD1 (6 bases). V was clipped by 6 bases and J by 6 bases, with 6 bases between them. CDR1 and CDR2 (germline): MNHNY, SVGAGI (reference sequence). The CDR3 consists of 11 residues. This CDR3 reads CASRDSQPQHF. The CDR3 DNA reads TGTGCCAGCAGGGACAGTCAGCCCCAGCATTTT.

This chain joins TRBV28 and TRBJ1-5; no reliable D call. The CDR3 totals 18 residues. Germline CDR1 MDHEN, CDR2 SYDVKM. The ends were cut back, 2 bases at V and 1 base at J, with 18 bases in the middle. The CDR3 region has the DNA TGTGCCAGCAGTTTAAGGCGTTCGGGAGGGATCAGCAATCAGCCCCAGCATTTT. Its protein is CASSLRRSGGISNQPQHF.

This rearrangement joins TRBV4-3 to TRBJ2-1; maybe TRBD2 (6 bases). This CDR3 has 15 amino acids. Trimming took 1 base from V and 4 from J, leaving 11 bases between them. Per the germline V gene, CDR1 is LGHNA and CDR2 is YSLEER. The CDR3 protein is CASSQAGVTYNEQFF. In DNA, the CDR3 is TGCGCCAGCAGCCAAGCGGGAGTAACGTACAATGAGCAGTTCTTC.

CDR3 protein: CAYTGGGYVINSPLHF. The CDR3 DNA reads as TGTGCCTACACCGGAGGGGGCTATGTTATTAATTCACCCCTCCACTTT. The chain links TRBV7-3 to TRBJ1-6; 7 nucleotides line up with TRBD1. V trimming: 11 bases; J trimming: 6 bases; junction bases outside the gene matches: 16. CDR3 size: 16 residues. In germline, CDR1 is SGHTA, CDR2 FQGTGA.

The V and J genes are TRBV28 and TRBJ2-1, with D tentatively TRBD2 (6 bases). The ends were cut back, 5 bases at V and 2 bases at J, with 13 bases in the middle. This CDR3 is 15 amino acids long. The germline V gene encodes CDR1 MDHEN and CDR2 SYDVKM. The chain's CDR3 is CASSPLAPAYNEQFF. Written as DNA, the CDR3 is TGTGCCAGCAGTCCTCTAGCGCCCGCCTACAATGAGCAGTTCTTC.

The CDR3 is CASSHERGYNEQFF. The CDR3 DNA is TGCGCCAGCAGCCACGAGCGGGGCTACAATGAGCAGTTCTTC. This chain joins TRBV4-1 and TRBJ2-1; the match to TRBD2 covers 7 bases. V was clipped by 3 bases and J by 3 bases; unmatched bases: 2. Germline assignment: CDR1 MGHRA and CDR2 YSYEKL. The CDR3 spans 14 residues.

This chain joins TRBV11-3 and TRBJ2-7; 7 nucleotides match TRBD2. CDR1 and CDR2 from the germline V gene are SGHNT and YENEEA. Germline trimming cut 5 bases from V and 1 base from J; bases unmatched to any gene: 5. The CDR3 spans 14 residues. CDR3 residues: CASSPSGNSYEQYF. CDR3 nucleotides: TGTGCCAGCAGCCCAAGCGGGAATTCCTACGAGCAGTACTTC. The whole variable domain, filled in from reference TRBV11-3 and TRBJ2-7, reads EAGVVQSPRYKIIEKKQPVAFWCNPISGHNTLYWYLQNLGQGPELLIRYENEEAVDDSQLPKDRFSAERLKGVDSTLKIQPAELGDSAVYLCASSPSGNSYEQYFGPGTRLTVT.

This chain links TRBV19 with TRBJ2-1; 13 bases are a match to TRBD2. Germline CDR1 and CDR2: LNHDA and SQIVND (reference sequence). CDR3 length: 16 residues. The V gene end was trimmed by 4 bases and the J gene end by 2 bases; junction bases not matched to a gene: 2. This CDR3 reads CASSRTSGRPYNEQFF. The CDR3 DNA reads TGTGCCAGTAGTAGGACTAGCGGGAGACCCTACAATGAGCAGTTCTTC.

The rearrangement links TRBV12-3 or TRBV12-4 to TRBJ2-7; TRBD2 is a possible D gene (6 bases). Trimming cost V 0 bases and J 6 bases, with 6 bases left between them. The CDR3 extends over 12 amino acids. As DNA, the CDR3 is TGTGCCAGCAGTTTAGCGGGGGGCGAGCAGTACTTC. Amino acids: CASSLAGGEQYF.

V usage is TRBV3-1 (or the pseudogene TRBV3-2) and J usage is TRBJ2-5; no reliable D call. CDR1 and CDR2 from the germline V gene are LGHDT and YNNKEL (reference sequence). V was cut by 0 bases and J by 5 bases, with 10 bases left in between. The CDR3 has 14 residues. The CDR3 DNA reads TGTGCCAGCAGCCAAGATCTAAGATTGGAGACCCAGTACTTC. Its protein is CASSQDLRLETQYF.

The count of this clone is one. The V and J genes are TRBV11-3 and TRBJ2-1; 9 bases are shared with TRBD1. V was clipped by 4 bases and J by 7 bases; unmatched bases: 2. The CDR3 sequence is 13 residues long. Germline V lookup: CDR1 SGHNT, CDR2 YENEEA. CDR3 nucleotides: TGTGCCAGCAGCTGGGACAGGGAAAATGAGCAGTTCTTC. This codes for CASSWDRENEQFF.

V is TRBV19 and J is TRBJ1-2, with 9 bases identical to TRBD1. There are 13 residues in the CDR3. Per the germline V gene, CDR1 is LNHDA and CDR2 is SQIVND (reference sequence). Germline trimming cut 6 bases from V and 6 bases from J; bases unmatched to any gene: 5. The CDR3 reads CASSVQGADGYTF. The CDR3 DNA follows: TGTGCCAGTAGCGTACAGGGGGCAGATGGCTACACCTTC.

The J gene is TRBJ1-2, the V gene TRBV12-3 or TRBV12-4; D is perhaps TRBD1 (5 bases). This CDR3 comprises 11 residues. With 6 bases removed from V and 7 bases from J, the gap between germline ends came to 9 bases. The CDR3 protein is CASSRQGGYTF. The DNA of the CDR3 is TGTGCCAGCAGCCGGCAGGGTGGCTACACCTTC.

J is TRBJ2-7 and V is TRBV5-1; TRBD2 might be the D (5 bases). The ends were cut back, 4 bases at V and 2 bases at J, with 16 bases in the middle. Looked up from germline, CDR1 is SGHRS and CDR2 is YFSETQ. The CDR3 has 15 residues. CDR3 sequence reads: CASSLQDLATYEQYF. The CDR3, as DNA: TGCGCCAGCAGCCTTCAGGACTTAGCAACCTACGAGCAGTACTTC.

The chain recombines TRBV7-8 with TRBJ1-3, with D possibly being TRBD1 (6 bases). V lost 4 bases and J lost 1, with 11 bases in between. Germline loops: CDR1 SGHVS, CDR2 FQNEAQ. The CDR3 length is 15 residues. The CDR3 sequence is CASSSGVLSGNTIYF. The CDR3 bases are TGTGCCAGCAGCTCAGGGGTACTGTCTGGAAACACCATATATTTT.

Here the CDR3 reads CASSAGQNYGYTF. DNA for the CDR3: TGCGCCAGCAGCGCGGGACAGAACTATGGCTACACCTTC. J is TRBJ1-2 and V is TRBV5-1; 7 positions match TRBD1. Germline assignment: CDR1 SGHRS and CDR2 YFSETQ. The CDR3 runs to 13 residues. V trimming: 4 bases; J trimming: 2 bases; junction bases outside the gene matches: 2. The full variable domain, its missing parts supplied by reference TRBV5-1 and TRBJ1-2, is KAGVTQTPRYLIKTRGQQVTLSCSPISGHRSVSWYQQTPGQGLQFLFEYFSETQRNKGNFPGRFSGRQFSNSRSEMNVSTLELGDSALYLCASSAGQNYGYTFGSGTRLTVV.

The gene calls are TRBV5-7 and TRBJ1-6; D not resolved. TRBV5-7 is annotated as an ORF whose role is uncertain. The CDR3 runs 15 residues. V lost 0 bases and J 4 bases, leaving 8 bases between the germline ends. CDR3 DNA: TGTGCCAGCAGCTTGGCGTCCCGGTATAATTCACCCCTCCACTTT. Translated, it gives CASSLASRYNSPLHF.

This chain uses TRBV5-1 with TRBJ2-4; 8 bases are shared with TRBD1. V lost 0 bases to trimming and J lost 3 bases; unmatched junction nucleotides: 5. In germline, CDR1 is SGHRS, CDR2 YFSETQ. This CDR3 has 16 amino acids. The CDR3 DNA reads TGCGCCAGCAGCTTGGAGGAGACAGGGGTCAAAAACATTCAGTACTTC. This encodes CASSLEETGVKNIQYF.

A remark on this clone: Other nucleotide sequences from this sample produce the same CDR3. The chain uses TRBV25-1 and TRBJ1-1, with D unclear. The CDR3 is made up of 12 amino acids. V dropped 5 bases and J dropped 1 base, with 5 bases sitting between them. Germline V gene sequence: CDR1 MGHDK, CDR2 SYGVNS. The CDR3 DNA is TGTGCCAGCAGTCCAGGGAACACTGAAGCTTTCTTT. Its protein is CASSPGNTEAFF. The whole variable domain, remainder taken from reference TRBV25-1 and TRBJ1-1, is EADIYQTPRYLVIGTGKKITLECSQTMGHDKMYWYQQDPGMELHLIHYSYGVNSTEKGDLSSESTVSRIRTEHFPLTLESARPSHTSQYLCASSPGNTEAFFGQGTRLTVV.

The CDR3 loop reads CASTPSQGTGNEQFF. The CDR3 region has the DNA TGTGCCAGTACCCCGTCTCAAGGGACAGGCAATGAGCAGTTCTTC. The chain couples TRBV19 to TRBJ2-1; 8 bases line up with TRBD1. V lost 7 bases and J lost 6; bases outside the gene matches: 11. CDR1 and CDR2 from the germline V gene are LNHDA and SQIVND (reference sequence). The CDR3 is 15 amino acids.

The rearrangement links TRBV18 to TRBJ2-1, with TRBD2 identical over 16 bases. CDR1 and CDR2 from the germline V gene are KGHSH and LQKENI. The J segment lost 6 bases and the V segment lost 3 bases, leaving 5 bases of the junction unmatched. The CDR3 length is 17 residues. The CDR3 DNA follows: TGTGCCAGCTCACCCCCGGGACTAGCGGGAGGGGGCAATGAGCAGTTCTTC. Its protein is CASSPPGLAGGGNEQFF.

The J gene is TRBJ2-5, the V gene TRBV5-8, with unresolved D. V lost 1 base to trimming and J lost 2 bases, with 9 bases between them. The CDR3 has 14 amino acids. CDR1 SGHTS and CDR2 YDEGEE come from the germline V gene. This CDR3 is CASSLRVTQETQYF. CDR3 DNA: TGTGCCAGCAGCTTGCGGGTGACGCAAGAGACCCAGTACTTC.

The V gene is TRBV5-1, the J gene TRBJ1-1; possibly TRBD1 for D (6 bases). The CDR3 loop spans 16 amino acids. Germline loops: CDR1 SGHRS, CDR2 YFSETQ. V gave up 4 bases and J gave up 0 bases, with 16 bases separating them. CDR3 region: CASSLDRAILNTEAFF. In DNA, the CDR3 is TGCGCCAGCAGCCTGGACAGAGCTATACTGAACACTGAAGCTTTCTTT.

The chain combines TRBV9 with TRBJ2-5; D perhaps matches TRBD2 (6 bases). This CDR3 has 15 amino acids. The V end lost 0 bases, the J end lost 5 bases, and 14 bases lay between the germline ends. Germline-derived CDR1 and CDR2 are SGDLS and YYNGEE. The CDR3 spells CASSVGPGEGETQYF. CDR3 sequence (DNA): TGTGCCAGCAGCGTAGGACCGGGAGAGGGTGAGACCCAGTACTTC.

The chain combines TRBV28 with TRBJ1-2; TRBD1 is a possible D gene (5 bases). Trimming removed 3 bases from V and 6 bases from J, with 11 bases in between. Germline V gene sequence: CDR1 MDHEN, CDR2 SYDVKM. The CDR3 contains 13 residues. The CDR3: CASSLSGRHGYTF. The CDR3 DNA is TGTGCCAGCAGTTTGTCAGGGAGGCATGGCTACACCTTC.

The chain has TRBV20-1 and TRBJ2-1, with a tentative D call TRBD2 (5 bases). Trimming cost V 5 bases and J 9 bases, with 11 bases left between them. The CDR3 is made up of 11 amino acids. Germline V gives CDR1 DFQATT, CDR2 SNEGSKA (reference sequence). CDR3 in amino acids: CSARWTLEQFF. Here the CDR3 DNA reads TGCAGTGCTCGCTGGACTCTTGAGCAGTTCTTC.

The rearrangement links TRBV6-1 to TRBJ2-7; 9 nucleotides line up with TRBD2. Germline V gives CDR1 MNHNS, CDR2 SASEGT. V was clipped by 2 bases and J by 7 bases; unmatched bases: 12. The CDR3 spans 16 residues. CDR3 residues: CASSERAGGPSREQYF. Written as DNA, the CDR3 is TGTGCCAGCAGTGAAAGGGCGGGAGGGCCCTCGAGGGAGCAGTACTTC.